The 15 T cell receptor beta chains listed next were all sequenced from one sample in a study of blood T cell repertoires in COVID-19. Method: immunoSEQ multiplex PCR; TCRdb's copy keeps in-frame clones and lacks some. The sample has about 35,000 clones, approximately 78% seen once. The sample was peripheral blood. Receptors originate from a man older than 75 with active or convalescent COVID-19.

The CDR3 reads CASSEGQGGQPQHF. The CDR3 DNA reads TGTGCCAGCAGTGAAGGGCAGGGTGGCCAGCCCCAGCATTTT. This chain links TRBV2 with TRBJ1-5; weak D call: TRBD1 (5 bases). The CDR3 has 14 amino acids. The germline CDR1 and CDR2 sequences are SNHLY and FYNNEI. Between the trimmed V and J ends, which lost 1 base and 7 bases, there was a span of 11 bases.

This clone was detected a few times. In DNA, the CDR3 is TGTGCCACCAGTGATACTAGCGGTACGCAGTATTTT. This sequence encodes CATSDTSGTQYF. The rearrangement links TRBV24-1 to TRBJ2-3, with 8 bases lining up with TRBD2. The ends lost 3 bases at V and 8 bases at J; junction bases unmatched: 0. Per the germline V gene, CDR1 is KGHDR and CDR2 is SFDVKD. The CDR3 loop spans 12 amino acids.

The chain has TRBV6-5 and TRBJ1-6; possibly TRBD1 for D (5 bases). The ends were cut back, 6 bases at V and 5 bases at J, with 11 bases in the middle. Germline V gives CDR1 MNHEY, CDR2 SVGAGI. There are 14 residues in the CDR3. The CDR3 coding sequence is TGTGCCAGCAGACCAGACAGCCATAATTCACCCCTCCACTTT. It yields the protein CASRPDSHNSPLHF.

CDR3 amino acids: CASSPPGQGIMEQYF. The CDR3 coding sequence is TGTGCCAGCAGTCCTCCGGGACAGGGTATTATGGAGCAGTACTTC. This chain links TRBV28 with TRBJ2-7; 9 bases agree with TRBD1. The CDR3 contains 15 residues. Unmatched junction bases numbered 12, after V lost 5 bases and J lost 7 bases. The germline gives CDR1 MDHEN, CDR2 SYDVKM.

V usage is TRBV28 and J usage is TRBJ1-1; possibly TRBD1 for D (6 bases). The CDR3 is 14 residues long. Germline-derived CDR1 and CDR2 are MDHEN and SYDVKM. V shed 8 bases and J shed 4 bases, with 17 bases lying between them. As DNA, the CDR3 is TGTGCCAGCCTGAAGGGGGGGGCGGCCACTGAAGCTTTCTTT. Its protein is CASLKGGAATEAFF.

V is TRBV2 and J is TRBJ2-2; 9 positions agree with TRBD1. The CDR3 consists of 14 residues. Looked up from germline, CDR1 is SNHLY and CDR2 is FYNNEI. The trim removed 8 bases at V and 5 bases at J, leaving 6 bases unmatched. The CDR3 spells CASHGQGRTGELFF. Written as DNA, the CDR3 is TGTGCCAGCCACGGACAGGGGCGTACCGGGGAGCTGTTTTTT.

This clone was detected only once. The V call is TRBV7-9, the J call TRBJ2-1, with 7 bases lining up with TRBD2. Germline CDR1 is SEHNR and CDR2 is FQNEAQ (reference sequence). The V gene end was trimmed by 0 bases and the J gene end by 9 bases; junction bases not matched to a gene: 2. CDR3 length: 13 residues. Written as DNA, the CDR3 is TGTGCCAGCAGCTTAGCGGGAGGGAGTGAGCAGTTCTTC. Protein: CASSLAGGSEQFF.

V is TRBV2 and J is TRBJ2-1; 11 bases align to TRBD1. The CDR3 loop spans 15 amino acids. V dropped 4 bases and J dropped 15; count of bases not matched to a gene: 14. Looked up from germline, CDR1 is SNHLY and CDR2 is FYNNEI. The CDR3 sequence: CASSGGQGAGGRAFF. Written as DNA, the CDR3 is TGTGCCAGCAGTGGAGGACAGGGGGCCGGAGGGAGGGCGTTCTTC. The full variable domain, its missing parts supplied by reference TRBV2 and TRBJ2-1, is EPEVTQTPSHQVTQMGQEVILRCVPISNHLYFYWYRQILGQKVEFLVSFYNNEISEKSEIFDDQFSVERPDGSNFTLKIRSTKLEDSAMYFCASSGGQGAGGRAFFGPGTRLTVL.

This chain links TRBV28 with TRBJ1-1; TRBD1 agrees at 7 bases. Germline CDR1 MDHEN, CDR2 SYDVKM. The CDR3 extends over 14 amino acids. V lost 6 bases, J lost 1 base, and 5 bases stayed unmatched. For the CDR3, the DNA is TGTGCCAGCAGACGGGGACAGACGAACACTGAAGCTTTCTTT. Translated: CASRRGQTNTEAFF.

The chain recombines TRBV19 with TRBJ2-6; weak D call: TRBD1 (6 bases). Germline loops: CDR1 LNHDA, CDR2 SQIVND (reference sequence). The ends were cut back, 5 bases at V and 2 bases at J, with 13 bases in the middle. The CDR3 length is 16 residues. DNA for the CDR3: TGTGCCAGTAGTGGAACAGGGCCCGCTGGGGCCAACGTCCTGACTTTC. This gives the protein CASSGTGPAGANVLTF.

This chain links TRBV18 with TRBJ1-1, with 7 bases fitting TRBD1. The CDR3 runs to 15 residues. Germline V CDR1 and CDR2: KGHSH, LQKENI. The V gene end was trimmed by 2 bases and the J gene end by 5 bases; junction bases not matched to a gene: 8. CDR3 DNA: TGTGCCAGCTCACCAAAGGAGGGGGCGAAAACTGAAGCTTTCTTT. Translated: CASSPKEGAKTEAFF.

In this sample, this clone turned up once. The J gene is TRBJ2-1, the V gene TRBV5-8; possibly TRBD1 for D (6 bases). Germline CDR1 is SGHTS and CDR2 is YDEGEE. This CDR3 region has 14 residues. The V and J ends lost 4 bases and 6 bases respectively, with 14 bases between them. CDR3 DNA sequence: TGTGCCAGCAGCATCCTCACAGGGCTCAATGAGCAGTTCTTC. It specifies CASSILTGLNEQFF.

The chain links TRBV2 to TRBJ1-4; D remains ambiguous. V shed 1 base and J shed 8 bases, with 5 bases lying between them. The CDR3 has 12 residues. Germline V CDR1 and CDR2: SNHLY, FYNNEI. CDR3 coding DNA: TGTGCCAGCAGTGAAGTGGGCGAAAAACTGTTTTTT. It translates to CASSEVGEKLFF. The full variable domain, in which reference TRBV2 and TRBJ1-4 provide the parts outside the CDR3, is EPEVTQTPSHQVTQMGQEVILRCVPISNHLYFYWYRQILGQKVEFLVSFYNNEISEKSEIFDDQFSVERPDGSNFTLKIRSTKLEDSAMYFCASSEVGEKLFFGSGTQLSVL.

This chain uses TRBV7-2 with TRBJ2-7; TRBD2 aligns across 9 bases. Trimming cost V 5 bases and J 3 bases; bases outside gene matches: 8. CDR3 size: 15 residues. Germline lookup yields CDR1 SGHTA and CDR2 FQGNSA. The CDR3 coding sequence is TGTGCCAGCAGCCAAGTAGCGGGAGCCGGCTACGAGCAGTACTTC. This codes for CASSQVAGAGYEQYF.

This chain joins TRBV29-1 and TRBJ2-1; D may be TRBD2 (6 bases). The V end was cut by 6 bases, the J end by 8 bases, with 8 bases between. Per the germline V gene, CDR1 is SQVTM and CDR2 is ANQGSEA. The CDR3 has 10 residues. CDR3 loop: CSVRLDEQFF. CDR3 coding DNA: TGCAGCGTCCGACTAGATGAGCAGTTCTTC.